This is a list of T cell receptor beta chains from one sample in a study of regulatory T cells in long-lasting Graves disease. TCRdb re-called the multiplex PCR reads with MiXCR, one entry per CDR3 protein. The sample contains a few hundred thousand distinct CDR3 sequences, approximately 10% of which appear only once. The sample was also reused in another study, on T cells in Graves' hyperthyroidism and ophthalmopathy.

Sequencing was performed on peripheral blood mononuclear cells (PBMCs), taken at new diagnosis, from a patient treated with antithyroid drugs. Every receptor here comes from a woman between 18 and 29 years old with Graves disease. Both conserved end residues are trimmed from each CDR3. The D gene is left open where the match is weak.

V: TRBV10-3
J: TRBJ1-1
D: TRBD1
CDR3: AISGPGQGLYEAF

V: TRBV4-3
J: TRBJ2-5
D: TRBD1
CDR3: ASSTGQGAWETQY

V: TRBV3-1
J: TRBJ2-3
D: .
CDR3: ASSRGEKRTDTQY

V: TRBV27
J: TRBJ1-6
D: .
CDR3: ASSLQQLSPLH

V: TRBV28
J: .
D: .
CDR3: ASSLPRKGETQY

V: TRBV4-2
J: TRBJ2-1
D: .
CDR3: ASSKGLGVVHNEQF

V: TRBV9
J: TRBJ1-2
D: TRBD1
CDR3: ASSRTSGGTVYGYT

V: TRBV7-2
J: TRBJ2-1
D: .
CDR3: ASSLEPIERAYNEQF

V: TRBV9
J: TRBJ2-2
D: .
CDR3: ASSPSWLVGTRELF

V: TRBV4-3
J: TRBJ2-3
D: TRBD2
CDR3: ASSPILAGGTDTQY

V: TRBV9
J: TRBJ2-4
D: .
CDR3: ASSPSGPDSIQY

V: TRBV11-2
J: TRBJ2-2
D: .
CDR3: ASSLVSTGELF

V: TRBV13
J: TRBJ1-2
D: TRBD1
CDR3: ASSSYAGGDGYT

V: TRBV11-2
J: TRBJ2-7
D: .
CDR3: ASSLDPGGEAAYEQY

V: TRBV28
J: TRBJ1-2
D: .
CDR3: ASSDDVSKAGFKRSKANYGYT

V: TRBV7-2
J: TRBJ1-3
D: .
CDR3: ASSSSSSSGNTIY

V: TRBV10-2
J: TRBJ2-1
D: .
CDR3: ASSESTTEQF

V: TRBV6-2/TRBV6-3
J: TRBJ2-1
D: TRBD2
CDR3: ASRSGGAGNEQF

V: TRBV20-1
J: TRBJ2-1
D: .
CDR3: SAGGSSYNEQF

V: TRBV3-1
J: TRBJ2-7
D: .
CDR3: ASSLGGAEY

V: TRBV29-1
J: TRBJ2-1
D: .
CDR3: SLGTWYNEQF

V: TRBV29-1
J: TRBJ2-1
D: TRBD2
CDR3: SALGGGGSSYNEQF

V: TRBV7-6
J: TRBJ2-3
D: .
CDR3: ASSLEAAGSTDTQY

V: TRBV27
J: TRBJ1-2
D: .
CDR3: ASSSSWTANGYT